This T cell receptor beta chain was identified in a study of cytomegalovirus exposure and HLA in healthy donors. Overall study: Around 80 million unique TCR sequences came from HLA-typed donors in an early release.

The CDR3 loop spans 14 amino acids. Germline V gives CDR1 MNHEY, CDR2 SMNVEV (reference sequence). Trimming removed 5 bases from V and 9 bases from J; junction bases left unmatched: 6. With 60 Vbeta and 13 Jbeta primers, the PCR was carried out. TCRdb's table, derived via immunoSEQ multiplex PCR, lists solely in-frame clones and lacks some. The ten top clones account for less than 4.5%, within a sample of around 120,000 clones. Study-wide findings and caveats: Reportedly, fewer N-insertions than the approximately 650-donor mean appeared in an Asian-associated ancestry cluster in a later analysis. Later analysis found that TCR beta chains associated with HLA were more clonally expanded than other, equally common chains. V- and J-gene trimming in TCR beta was tied to a missense DCLRE1C variant by an analysis performed later.

Concerning this clone: The target antigen is unknown.

The clonotype comes from a man younger than 35 in good health and CMV-seronegative. Sequencing was carried out using PBMCs. The chain links TRBV27 to TRBJ1-6; 8 bases fit TRBD1. CDR3 sequence (DNA): TGTGCCAGCAGTATCCCCAGGGGGCCTTCACCCCTCCACTTT. Its translation: CASSIPRGPSPLHF.